Shown below are 22 T cell receptor beta chains from a single sample sequenced in a study of cytomegalovirus exposure and HLA in healthy donors. The PCR had 60 Vbeta and 13 Jbeta primers. Profiled with immunoSEQ multiplex PCR; TCRdb holds only in-frame clones, not every one. The sample lists about 160,000 clones; more than 80% were seen once. The sample comprised PBMCs. These receptors were collected from a woman in her 30s in good health and CMV-seropositive.

The chain couples TRBV30 to TRBJ1-2; no clear D. The CDR3 is 12 residues long. The ends were cut back, 7 bases at V and 3 bases at J, with 12 bases in the middle. CDR1 and CDR2 (germline): GTSNPN, SVGIG (reference sequence). In DNA form, the CDR3 reads TGTGCCTCGAGCCCAGGATACTATGGCTACACCTTC. It yields the protein CASSPGYYGYTF.

V and J are TRBV7-9 and TRBJ1-4; TRBD1 is a possible D gene (6 bases). The germline V and J ends were trimmed by 2 bases and 6 bases, with 13 bases remaining between them. The V gene's germline CDR1 is SEHNR and CDR2 FQNEAQ (reference sequence). CDR3 size: 15 residues. This CDR3 is CASSLRRGGDEKLFF. The CDR3 DNA is TGTGCCAGCAGCTTAAGACGAGGGGGAGATGAAAAACTGTTTTTT.

A single count supports this clone. The V and J genes are TRBV29-1 and TRBJ1-1; the D is unclear. The CDR3 spans 14 residues. V lost 6 bases, J lost 3 bases, and 17 bases lay in between. The germline V gene has CDR1 SQVTM and CDR2 ANQGSEA. CDR3 DNA sequence: TGCAGCGTAGATGTCTCCCGGAGGGACACTGAAGCTTTCTTT. Protein: CSVDVSRRDTEAFF.

The V call is TRBV5-6, the J call TRBJ2-5, with 7 bases fitting TRBD1. Trimming removed 1 base from V and 4 bases from J; junction bases left unmatched: 1. This CDR3 contains 13 residues. From germline, CDR1 is SGHDT and CDR2 YYEEEE. CDR3 amino acids: CASSLRGPETQYF. The CDR3 nucleotides read TGTGCCAGCAGCTTGAGGGGGCCAGAGACCCAGTACTTC. The variable domain in full, with the rest retrieved from reference TRBV5-6 and TRBJ2-5, is DAGVTQSPTHLIKTRGQQVTLRCSPKSGHDTVSWYQQALGQGPQFIFQYYEEEERQRGNFPDRFSGHQFPNYSSELNVNALLLGDSALYLCASSLRGPETQYFGPGTRLLVL.

The chain combines TRBV6-5 with TRBJ2-3, with D perhaps TRBD1 (6 bases). This CDR3 is 14 amino acids long. V was pared by 5 bases and J by 4 bases, with 13 bases between. The germline CDR1 and CDR2 sequences are MNHEY and SVGAGI. CDR3: CASSRTALSDTQYF. In nucleotides, the CDR3 is TGTGCCAGCAGTAGGACAGCGTTGTCAGATACGCAGTATTTT.

This chain joins TRBV10-2 and TRBJ1-2; the match to TRBD1 covers 7 bases. V lost 5 bases and J lost 7; bases outside the gene matches: 4. Germline CDR1 and CDR2: WSHSY and SAAADI. The CDR3 totals 12 residues. The CDR3 here is CASSFGQAGYTF. For the CDR3, the DNA is TGCGCCAGCAGTTTTGGACAGGCTGGCTACACCTTC.

The chain is built from TRBV5-8 and TRBJ1-3, with a weak D call TRBD1 (5 bases). The CDR3 length is 15 residues. Germline CDR1 is SGHTS and CDR2 is YDEGEE. V lost 4 bases and J 0 bases, leaving 11 bases between the germline ends. The CDR3 sequence is CASSLQGYSGNTIYF. The DNA for the CDR3 is TGTGCCAGCAGCCTGCAGGGTTACTCTGGAAACACCATATATTTT.

The chain joins TRBV7-6 to TRBJ1-6; TRBD1 might be the D (6 bases). The length of the CDR3 is 14 residues. Germline CDR1 SGHVS, CDR2 FNYEAQ. V shed 4 bases and J shed 7 bases, with 11 bases lying between them. This chain's CDR3 is CASSWDTVNSPLHF. In DNA, the CDR3 is TGTGCCAGCAGCTGGGACACGGTCAATTCACCCCTCCACTTT. Complete variable domain (other parts from reference TRBV7-6 and TRBJ1-6): GAGVSQSPRYKVTKRGQDVALRCDPISGHVSLYWYRQALGQGPEFLTYFNYEAQQDKSGLPNDRFSAERPEGSISTLTIQRTEQRDSAMYRCASSWDTVNSPLHFGNGTRLTVT.

The V gene is TRBV5-6, the J gene TRBJ1-3; D uncertain. Germline V gene lookup returns CDR1 SGHDT and CDR2 YYEEEE. This CDR3 is 16 amino acids long. The V gene lost 3 bases and the J gene lost 0 bases, with 13 bases spanning the gap. The CDR3 protein is CASSSKPAGSGNTIYF. Here the CDR3 DNA reads TGTGCCAGCAGCTCTAAACCGGCAGGCTCTGGAAACACCATATATTTT.

This clone came up a few times. CDR3 amino acids: CASSSFIAPSTDTQYF. The CDR3 DNA sequence: TGTGCCAGCAGCTCCTTTATAGCCCCTAGCACAGATACGCAGTATTTT. The V and J genes are TRBV5-8 and TRBJ2-3; no clear D gene. The CDR3 runs 16 residues. In germline, CDR1 is SGHTS, CDR2 YDEGEE. V shed 3 bases and J shed 0 bases, with 14 bases lying between them.

The chain employs TRBV2 and TRBJ2-1; D perhaps matches TRBD1 (6 bases). V lost 8 bases and J lost 0, with 11 bases in between. This CDR3 has 14 amino acids. Germline V gives CDR1 SNHLY, CDR2 FYNNEI. The CDR3 DNA follows: TGTGCCAGCCAGGACAGAAGCTCCTACAATGAGCAGTTCTTC. This translates into CASQDRSSYNEQFF.

This clone has just one count. The chain employs TRBV29-1 and TRBJ1-1, with a weak D call TRBD1 (5 bases). The CDR3 spans 15 residues. V was clipped by 4 bases and J by 4 bases, with 19 bases between them. CDR1 is SQVTM and CDR2 is ANQGSEA in the germline V gene. The CDR3 sequence: CSVALWGVGSTEAFF. Here the CDR3 DNA reads TGCAGCGTTGCTCTATGGGGGGTTGGGAGCACTGAAGCTTTCTTT.

The J gene is TRBJ1-2, the V gene TRBV13, with a possible D match to TRBD1 (5 bases). CDR3 size: 15 residues. With 0 bases removed from V and 6 bases from J, the gap between germline ends came to 14 bases. Germline CDR1 is PRHDT and CDR2 is FYEKMQ (reference sequence). This CDR3 reads CASSLGGGWKDGYTF. The CDR3 DNA reads TGTGCCAGCAGCTTAGGTGGGGGGTGGAAGGATGGCTACACCTTC.

The genes are TRBV21-1 and TRBJ1-3; the table's D call, TRBD1, has no DNA check behind it. TRBV21-1 is annotated as a pseudogene. The CDR3 is 16 residues long. The DNA of the CDR3 is TGTGCCAGCAGCCCGTGGGACAGGGGGTTTGGAAACACCATATATTTT. This codes for CASSPWDRGFGNTIYF.

The chain has TRBV6-4 and TRBJ2-1; 8 positions match TRBD1. CDR3 length: 12 residues. Germline V gene lookup returns CDR1 MRHNA and CDR2 SNTAGT. V shed 9 bases, J shed 12 bases, and the junction held 10 bases outside the gene matches. The CDR3 loop reads CASRTGNPPQFF. CDR3 DNA sequence: TGTGCCAGTAGGACAGGGAATCCTCCGCAGTTCTTC.

This clone was observed a handful of times. The chain links TRBV4-3 to TRBJ2-2; maybe TRBD1 (6 bases). V lost 2 bases, J lost 2 bases, and 9 bases lay in between. This CDR3 spans 15 amino acids. From germline, CDR1 is LGHNA and CDR2 YSLEER. The DNA for the CDR3 is TGCGCCAGCAGCCAATGGACAGAAAACACCGGGGAGCTGTTTTTT. Protein sequence: CASSQWTENTGELFF.

The CDR3 DNA follows: TGTGCCAGCAGTTACTCTAACAGCAACCAGAACACTGAAGCTTTCTTT. Protein: CASSYSNSNQNTEAFF. This chain connects TRBV6-6 to TRBJ1-1; D remains ambiguous. Trimming removed 0 bases from V and 1 base from J, with 12 bases in between. Germline V lookup: CDR1 MNHNY, CDR2 SVGAGI (reference sequence). CDR3 size: 16 residues.

V is TRBV21-1 and J is TRBJ2-7; no DNA check was done on the table's D call, TRBD1. TRBV21-1 is marked as a pseudogene. CDR3 length: 14 residues. CDR3: CASSNPVQGYEQYF. CDR3 nucleotide sequence: TGTGCCAGCAGCAACCCGGTACAGGGGTACGAGCAGTACTTC.

This clone has more than one count but fewer than ten. This chain connects TRBV6-1 to TRBJ1-4; D not resolved. This CDR3 region has 13 residues. CDR1 is MNHNS and CDR2 is SASEGT in the germline V gene. V lost 1 base to trimming and J lost 6 bases, with 6 bases between them. This CDR3 reads CASSEVTDEKLFF. In DNA, the CDR3 is TGTGCCAGCAGTGAAGTCACGGATGAAAAACTGTTTTTT.

The rearrangement links TRBV5-1 to TRBJ1-4, with 9 bases identical to TRBD1. CDR3 length: 14 residues. With 5 bases clipped from V and 5 bases from J, the junction kept 4 bases outside the gene matches. Germline V lookup: CDR1 SGHRS, CDR2 YFSETQ. Here the CDR3 reads CASRPGTGNEKLFF. As DNA, the CDR3 is TGCGCCAGCAGACCCGGGACAGGGAATGAAAAACTGTTTTTT. The entire variable domain, with the rest obtained from reference TRBV5-1 and TRBJ1-4, is as follows: KAGVTQTPRYLIKTRGQQVTLSCSPISGHRSVSWYQQTPGQGLQFLFEYFSETQRNKGNFPGRFSGRQFSNSRSEMNVSTLELGDSALYLCASRPGTGNEKLFFGSGTQLSVL.

The V gene is TRBV19, the J gene TRBJ1-6; D not certain. Trimming cost V 8 bases and J 6 bases, with 11 bases left between them. CDR3 length: 13 amino acids. CDR1 and CDR2 from the germline V gene are LNHDA and SQIVND (reference sequence). The CDR3 is CASAFGLNSPLHF. The DNA of the CDR3 is TGTGCCAGTGCCTTTGGCCTTAATTCACCCCTCCACTTT.

This clone was counted once. The chain carries TRBV9 and TRBJ2-5; maybe TRBD1 (6 bases). V was trimmed by 0 bases and J by 5 bases, leaving 14 bases between them. In germline, CDR1 is SGDLS, CDR2 YYNGEE. The CDR3 covers 15 residues. The CDR3 DNA reads as TGTGCCAGCAGCGTAGTAGGACAGTTCGGTGAGACCCAGTACTTC. Protein product: CASSVVGQFGETQYF.